This TCR beta chain comes out of a study of blood T cells in healthy people across ages. This clonotype occurred a few times. Its matching antigen is unknown. V shed 5 bases and J shed 7 bases, with 17 bases lying between them. CDR3 length: 14 residues. Germline CDR1 is SGHVS and CDR2 is FNYEAQ. With a J-beta primer mix and a sample-barcoded 5' primer, a second PCR ran about 7 to 11 cycles. TCRdb reanalysed the 5' RACE reads using MiXCR and keeps one entry per CDR3 protein. The table records around 1,000,000 distinct CDR3 sequences, 25% of them present only once. The study, taken as a whole, reports: Naive CD4+ cells and diversity were both higher in long-lived donors than in aged donors.

Separately, the same data were catalogued under a study of T cells of mothers and their children.

This chain links TRBV7-6 with TRBJ2-5, with D tentatively TRBD1 (6 bases). This clonotype was obtained from a girl aged 2-10 years in good health. Source material: blood. The chain's CDR3 is CASSPPDSPGTQYF. DNA of the CDR3: TGTGCCAGCAGCCCCCCGGACAGCCCTGGGACCCAGTACTTC.